The source of this T cell receptor beta chain is a study of T cell repertoires in cytomegalovirus infection (dated by TCRdb to the late 2010s). The study in broad terms: Peptide stimulations targeted recently identified HLA-C-restricted CMV epitopes, whose presentation resists viral immunomodulation, together with well-studied HLA-B-restricted epitopes. Because public TCR beta signatures pointed to carriage of CMV infection together with the matching HLA type, the HLA type of each donor mattered for the analysis.

Trimmed from V: 3 bases; trimmed from J: 6 bases; junction bases lacking a gene match: 7. The CDR3 measures 15 amino acids from cysteine to phenylalanine. The entry retains the CDR3 DNA only, 45 bases that are in frame from base 1. The germline V gene gives CDR1 as SGHTA and CDR2 as FQGNSA. The research as a whole found: In both this cohort and an independent roughly 400-donor cohort, the cumulative frequency of public TCR beta family members distinguished carriers of CMV infection plus the relevant HLA type. In the ex vivo response, HLA-C-restricted CMV-specific TCR beta clonotypes were dominant, and in two of eight donors the single most frequent clonotype came from this HLA-C-restricted group.

This clonotype was detected many times. Its cognate antigen has yet to be identified. Per-nucleotide qualities are absent, and no much larger clonotype sits a single base away. The treatment or condition label, read with the paper, signifies: in vitro stimulation with specific CMV peptide epitopes to enrich CMV-specific T cells. The sequencer listed for this sample is Illumina HiSeq 1500. TCRdb reprocessed the public reads (quality trimming at Q25 with fastp, clone calling with MiXCR) and kept in-frame beta chains. Rows are unified per CDR3 protein, each entry keeping the most common DNA and genes. This sample lists hundreds of thousands of distinct CDR3 sequences; 33% were detected once. Of the sample, roughly 15% falls within the top ten clones.

The source of this sequence is a human donor in good health (CMV status not recorded). Some clones in this sample may be carry-over from other donors' samples. The V gene is TRBV7-2 and the J gene is TRBJ1-5, and 8 junction bases match TRBD1. Sequences were derived from cultured PBMCs, sampled from culture after CMV antigen stimulation. The CDR3 is CASSFGQGASQPQHF. The nucleotide sequence is given as TGTGCCAGCAGCTTTGGCCAGGGGGCGAGTCAGCCCCAGCATTTT.